This T cell receptor beta chain is from a study of T cell responses to AZD1222 COVID-19 vaccine. For the study at large: Second-dose intervals near 4 or 12 weeks were combined. Regarding the study as a whole: Recipients of AZD1222 seropositive at baseline numbered only 5 to 7. Mostly white British, mostly female donors; authors suggested clonal diversity may be underestimated. Repertoires were sampled only after the peak T cell response.

The CDR3 runs to 15 residues. Germline CDR1 is SGDLS and CDR2 is YYNGEE. V was clipped by 3 bases and J by 5 bases, with 17 bases between them. Comment on this clone: Its antigen is currently unknown.

Profiling relied on immunoSEQ multiplex PCR, and the TCRdb table lists in-frame clones only, not all of them. The profile shows 85,000 to 130,000 clones, 85% to 95% of them singletons. This receptor was obtained from an adult in good health. This material consisted of peripheral blood, taken on day 0 of AZD1222 vaccination. The chain recombines TRBV9 with TRBJ1-2; D gene unclear. CDR3 sequence (DNA): TGTGCCAGCAGCGGAAGAAACCGGGGAGGATATGGCTACACCTTC. As protein: CASSGRNRGGYGYTF.